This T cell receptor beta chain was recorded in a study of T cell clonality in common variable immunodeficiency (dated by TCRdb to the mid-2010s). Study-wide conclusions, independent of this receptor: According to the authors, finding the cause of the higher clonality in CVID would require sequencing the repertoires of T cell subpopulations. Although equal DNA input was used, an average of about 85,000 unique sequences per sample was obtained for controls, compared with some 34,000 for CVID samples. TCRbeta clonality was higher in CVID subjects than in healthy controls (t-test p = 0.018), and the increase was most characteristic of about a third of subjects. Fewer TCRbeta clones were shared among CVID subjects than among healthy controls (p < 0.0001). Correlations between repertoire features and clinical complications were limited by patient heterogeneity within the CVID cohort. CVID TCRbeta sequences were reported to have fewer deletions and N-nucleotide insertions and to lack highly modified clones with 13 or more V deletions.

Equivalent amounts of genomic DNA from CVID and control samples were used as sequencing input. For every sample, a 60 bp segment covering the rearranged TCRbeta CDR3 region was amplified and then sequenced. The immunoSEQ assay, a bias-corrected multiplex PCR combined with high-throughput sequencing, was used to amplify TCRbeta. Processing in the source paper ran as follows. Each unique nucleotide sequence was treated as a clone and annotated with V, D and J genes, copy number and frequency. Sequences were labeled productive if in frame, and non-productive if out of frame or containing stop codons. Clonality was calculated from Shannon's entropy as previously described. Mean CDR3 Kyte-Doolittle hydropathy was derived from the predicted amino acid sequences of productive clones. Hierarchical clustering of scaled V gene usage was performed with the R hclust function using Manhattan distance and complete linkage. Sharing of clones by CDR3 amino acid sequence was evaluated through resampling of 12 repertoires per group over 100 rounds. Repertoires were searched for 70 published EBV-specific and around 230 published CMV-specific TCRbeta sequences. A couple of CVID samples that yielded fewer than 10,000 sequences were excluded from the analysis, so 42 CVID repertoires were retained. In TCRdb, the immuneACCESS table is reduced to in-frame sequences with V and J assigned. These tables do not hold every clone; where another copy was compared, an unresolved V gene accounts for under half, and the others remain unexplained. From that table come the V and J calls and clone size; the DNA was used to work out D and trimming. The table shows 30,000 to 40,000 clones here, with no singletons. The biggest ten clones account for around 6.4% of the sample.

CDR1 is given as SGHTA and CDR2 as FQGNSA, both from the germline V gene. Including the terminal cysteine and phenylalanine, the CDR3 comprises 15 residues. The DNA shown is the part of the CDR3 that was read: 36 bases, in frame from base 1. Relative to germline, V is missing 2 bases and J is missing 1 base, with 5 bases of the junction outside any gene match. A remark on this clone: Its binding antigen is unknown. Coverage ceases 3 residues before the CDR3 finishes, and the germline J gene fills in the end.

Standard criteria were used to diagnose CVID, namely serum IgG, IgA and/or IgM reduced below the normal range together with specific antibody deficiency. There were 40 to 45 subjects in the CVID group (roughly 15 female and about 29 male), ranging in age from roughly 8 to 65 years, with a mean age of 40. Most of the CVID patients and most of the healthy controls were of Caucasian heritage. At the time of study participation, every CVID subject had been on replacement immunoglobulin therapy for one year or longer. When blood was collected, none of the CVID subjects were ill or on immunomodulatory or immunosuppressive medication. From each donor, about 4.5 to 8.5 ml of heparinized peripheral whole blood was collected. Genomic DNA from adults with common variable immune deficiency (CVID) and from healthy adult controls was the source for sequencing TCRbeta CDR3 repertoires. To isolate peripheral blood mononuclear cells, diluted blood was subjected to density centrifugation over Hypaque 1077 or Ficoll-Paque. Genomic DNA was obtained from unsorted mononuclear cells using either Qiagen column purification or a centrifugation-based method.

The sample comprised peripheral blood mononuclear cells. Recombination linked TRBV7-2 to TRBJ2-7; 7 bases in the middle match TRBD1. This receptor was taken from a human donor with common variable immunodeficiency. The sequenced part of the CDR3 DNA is TGTGCCAGCAGCTTATCTCCGGGACAGTCCTACGAG. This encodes CASSLSPGQSYE. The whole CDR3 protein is CASSLSPGQSYEQYF.